The TCR beta chain under discussion was sequenced for a study of control samples from healthy donors and cancer patients. Measured with immunoSEQ multiplex PCR; TCRdb has only the in-frame clones, and not every one. This sample carries 190,000 or so clones, 90% to 95% of them seen once, and the ten largest clones take roughly 1.5%. V shed 2 bases and J shed 0 bases, with 8 bases lying between them. Germline V gene data show CDR1 as SGHTA and CDR2 as FQGTGA. The CDR3 is made up of 16 amino acids. The chain has TRBV7-3 and TRBJ1-6; possibly TRBD1 for D (5 bases). The receptor comes from a young man in good health. Specimen: blood. As DNA, the CDR3 is TGTGCCAGCAGCTTATCAGGACACTCCTATAATTCACCCCTCCACTTT. Amino acids: CASSLSGHSYNSPLHF.